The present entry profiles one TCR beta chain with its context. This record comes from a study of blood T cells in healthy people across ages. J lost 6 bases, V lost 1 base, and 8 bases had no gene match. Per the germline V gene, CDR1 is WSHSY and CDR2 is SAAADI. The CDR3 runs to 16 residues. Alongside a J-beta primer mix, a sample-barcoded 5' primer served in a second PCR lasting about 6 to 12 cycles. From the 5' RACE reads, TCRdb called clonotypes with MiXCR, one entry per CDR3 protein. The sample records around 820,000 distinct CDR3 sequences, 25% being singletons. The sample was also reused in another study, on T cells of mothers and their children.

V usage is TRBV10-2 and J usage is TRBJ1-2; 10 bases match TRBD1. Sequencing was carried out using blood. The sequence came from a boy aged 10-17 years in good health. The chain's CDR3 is CASSELRTGGEDGYTF. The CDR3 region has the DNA TGCGCCAGCAGTGAGTTGAGGACAGGGGGAGAAGATGGCTACACCTTC.